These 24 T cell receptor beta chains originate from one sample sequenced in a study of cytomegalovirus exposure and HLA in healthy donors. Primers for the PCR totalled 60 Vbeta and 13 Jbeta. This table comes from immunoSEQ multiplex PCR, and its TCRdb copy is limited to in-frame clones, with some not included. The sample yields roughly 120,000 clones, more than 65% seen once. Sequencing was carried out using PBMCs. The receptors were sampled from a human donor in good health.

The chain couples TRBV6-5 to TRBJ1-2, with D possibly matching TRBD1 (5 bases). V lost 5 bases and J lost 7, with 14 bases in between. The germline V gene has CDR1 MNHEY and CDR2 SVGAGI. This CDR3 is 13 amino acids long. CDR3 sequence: CASSTQGWSGYTF. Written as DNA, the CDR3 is TGTGCCAGCAGTACGCAGGGATGGAGTGGCTACACCTTC.

CDR3 coding DNA: TGTGCCAGCAGTTTTGGACAGGTTAACACTGAAGCTTTCTTT. Encoded protein: CASSFGQVNTEAFF. This chain joins TRBV2 and TRBJ1-1, with 7 positions matching TRBD1. V was pared by 5 bases and J by 2 bases, with 5 bases of the junction left unmatched. The germline CDR1 and CDR2 sequences are SNHLY and FYNNEI. The CDR3 length is 14 residues.

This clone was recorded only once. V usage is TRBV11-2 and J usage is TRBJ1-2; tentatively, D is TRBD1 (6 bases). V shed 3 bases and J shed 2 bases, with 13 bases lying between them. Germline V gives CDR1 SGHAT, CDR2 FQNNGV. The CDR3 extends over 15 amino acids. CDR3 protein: CASSLAGAKNYGYTF. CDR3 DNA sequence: TGTGCCAGCAGCTTGGCAGGGGCCAAGAACTATGGCTACACCTTC.

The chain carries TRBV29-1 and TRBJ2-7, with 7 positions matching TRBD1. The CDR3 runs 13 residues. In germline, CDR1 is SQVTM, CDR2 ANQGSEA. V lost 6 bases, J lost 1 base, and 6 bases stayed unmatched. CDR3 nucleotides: TGCAGCGTCCCCGGGACAGAGTCCTACGAGCAGTACTTC. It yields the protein CSVPGTESYEQYF.

CDR3 sequence reads: CASSFPETGSRTEKLFF. CDR3 in DNA: TGTGCCAGCAGCTTCCCTGAAACAGGGTCCCGTACTGAAAAACTGTTTTTT. The chain has TRBV11-2 and TRBJ1-4; a possible D gene is TRBD1 (6 bases). V was pared by 3 bases and J by 7 bases, with 21 bases between. The CDR3 spans 17 residues. Per germline, CDR1 SGHAT and CDR2 FQNNGV.

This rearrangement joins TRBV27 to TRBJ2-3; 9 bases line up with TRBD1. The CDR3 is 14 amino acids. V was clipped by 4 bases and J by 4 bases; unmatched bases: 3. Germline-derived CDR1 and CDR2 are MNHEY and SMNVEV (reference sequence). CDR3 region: CASSSGQGSDTQYF. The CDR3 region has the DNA TGTGCCAGCAGTTCGGGACAGGGCTCAGATACGCAGTATTTT.

For the CDR3, the DNA is TGTGCCAGCAGCCCCCACGGGGAGACCCAGTACTTC. Residues: CASSPHGETQYF. The rearrangement joins TRBV9 to TRBJ2-5; the D is unclear. The CDR3 is 12 amino acids. Germline V gene lookup returns CDR1 SGDLS and CDR2 YYNGEE. The V end lost 4 bases, the J end lost 5 bases, and 9 bases lay between the germline ends.

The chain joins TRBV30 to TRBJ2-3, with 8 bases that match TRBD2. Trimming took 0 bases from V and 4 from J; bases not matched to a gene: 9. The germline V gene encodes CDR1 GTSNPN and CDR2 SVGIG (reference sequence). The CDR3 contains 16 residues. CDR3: CAWSVRPTSGSDTQYF. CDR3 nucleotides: TGTGCCTGGAGTGTACGTCCAACTAGCGGCTCAGATACGCAGTATTTT.

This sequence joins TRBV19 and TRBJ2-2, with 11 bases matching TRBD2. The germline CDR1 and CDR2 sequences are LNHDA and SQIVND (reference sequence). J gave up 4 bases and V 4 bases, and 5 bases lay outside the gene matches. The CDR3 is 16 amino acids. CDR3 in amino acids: CASSTVTSGGTGELFF. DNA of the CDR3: TGTGCCAGTAGTACCGTCACTAGCGGGGGCACCGGGGAGCTGTTTTTT. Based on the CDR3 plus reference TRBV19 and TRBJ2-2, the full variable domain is DGGITQSPKYLFRKEGQNVTLSCEQNLNHDAMYWYRQDPGQGLRLIYYSQIVNDFQKGDIAEGYSVSREKKESFPLTVTSAQKNPTAFYLCASSTVTSGGTGELFFGEGSRLTVL.

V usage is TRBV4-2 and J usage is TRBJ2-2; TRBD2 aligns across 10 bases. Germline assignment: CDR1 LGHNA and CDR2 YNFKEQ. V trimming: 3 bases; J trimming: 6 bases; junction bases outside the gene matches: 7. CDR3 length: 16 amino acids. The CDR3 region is CASSHSSGSWAGELFF. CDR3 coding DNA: TGTGCCAGCAGCCATTCTAGCGGGAGCTGGGCCGGGGAGCTGTTTTTT.

The CDR3 is CASSDGGGSGYTF. Written as DNA, the CDR3 is TGTGCCAGCAGTGATGGGGGGGGAAGTGGCTACACCTTC. The chain couples TRBV6-4 to TRBJ1-2; possibly TRBD1 for D (5 bases). V was cut by 3 bases and J by 7 bases, with 12 bases left in between. Germline CDR1 reads MRHNA; CDR2 reads SNTAGT. The CDR3 is made up of 13 amino acids.

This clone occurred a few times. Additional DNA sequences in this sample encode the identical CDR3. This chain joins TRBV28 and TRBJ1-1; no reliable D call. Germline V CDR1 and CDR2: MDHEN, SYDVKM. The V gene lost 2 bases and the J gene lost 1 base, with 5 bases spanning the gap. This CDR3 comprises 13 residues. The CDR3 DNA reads TGTGCCAGCAGTTTAGGGCGGAACACTGAAGCTTTCTTT. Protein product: CASSLGRNTEAFF.

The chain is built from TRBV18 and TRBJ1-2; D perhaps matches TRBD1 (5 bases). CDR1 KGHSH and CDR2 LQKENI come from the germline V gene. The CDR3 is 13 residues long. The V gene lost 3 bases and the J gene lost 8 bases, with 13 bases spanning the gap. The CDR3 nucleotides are TGTGCCAGCTCACCCCCTACAGGTCTCGGCTACACCTTC. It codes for CASSPPTGLGYTF.

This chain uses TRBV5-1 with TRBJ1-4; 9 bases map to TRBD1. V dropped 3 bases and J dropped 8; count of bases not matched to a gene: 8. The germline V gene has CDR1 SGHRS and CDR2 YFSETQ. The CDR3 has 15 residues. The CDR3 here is CASSYSDRGGEKLFF. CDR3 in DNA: TGCGCCAGCAGCTACTCGGACAGGGGAGGCGAAAAACTGTTTTTT.

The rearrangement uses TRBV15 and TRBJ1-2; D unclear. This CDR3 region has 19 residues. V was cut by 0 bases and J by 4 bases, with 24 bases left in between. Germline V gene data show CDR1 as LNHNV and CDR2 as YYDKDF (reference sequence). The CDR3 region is CATSRDEGFQGKLGYGYTF. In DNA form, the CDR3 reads TGTGCCACCAGCAGAGATGAGGGATTCCAAGGCAAGTTAGGCTATGGCTACACCTTC.

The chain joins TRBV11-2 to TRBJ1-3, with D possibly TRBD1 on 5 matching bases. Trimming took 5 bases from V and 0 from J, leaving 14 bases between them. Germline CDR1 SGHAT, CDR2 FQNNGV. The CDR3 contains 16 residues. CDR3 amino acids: CASSHYRSRSGNTIYF. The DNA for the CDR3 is TGTGCCAGCAGCCACTACAGGTCCCGCTCTGGAAACACCATATATTTT.

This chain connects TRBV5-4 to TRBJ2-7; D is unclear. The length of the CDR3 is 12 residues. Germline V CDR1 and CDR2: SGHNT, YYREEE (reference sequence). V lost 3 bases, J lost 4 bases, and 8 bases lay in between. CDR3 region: CASSYQNYEQYF. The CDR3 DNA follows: TGTGCCAGCAGCTACCAGAATTACGAGCAGTACTTC.

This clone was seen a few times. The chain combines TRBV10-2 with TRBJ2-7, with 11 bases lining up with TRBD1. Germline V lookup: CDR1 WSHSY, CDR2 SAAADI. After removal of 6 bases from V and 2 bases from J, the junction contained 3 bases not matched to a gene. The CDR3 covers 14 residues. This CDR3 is CASRDRGLTYEQYF. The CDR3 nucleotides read TGCGCCAGCAGGGACAGGGGGCTCACCTACGAGCAGTACTTC.

Here the CDR3 reads CATTRSGGRDTQYF. CDR3 bases: TGTGCCACCACCCGGTCGGGGGGCAGAGATACGCAGTATTTT. This chain uses TRBV15 with TRBJ2-3, with D perhaps matching TRBD2 (7 bases). The CDR3 length is 14 residues. The V gene's germline CDR1 is LNHNV and CDR2 YYDKDF (reference sequence). The germline V and J ends were trimmed by 7 bases and 5 bases, with 16 bases remaining between them.

This CDR3 reads CASSPVPGQGSGNTIYF. CDR3 DNA: TGTGCCAGCTCACCGGTGCCGGGACAGGGGTCTGGAAACACCATATATTTT. The V gene is TRBV18, the J gene TRBJ1-3, with TRBD1 identical over 10 bases. The germline gives CDR1 KGHSH, CDR2 LQKENI. The CDR3 is 17 amino acids. The V and J ends lost 3 bases and 1 base, in that order; junction bases with no gene match: 6.

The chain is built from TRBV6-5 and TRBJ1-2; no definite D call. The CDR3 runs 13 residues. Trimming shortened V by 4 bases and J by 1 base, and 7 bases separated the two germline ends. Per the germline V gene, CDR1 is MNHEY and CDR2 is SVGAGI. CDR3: CASSFNNNYGYTF. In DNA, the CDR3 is TGTGCCAGCAGTTTTAACAATAACTATGGCTACACCTTC.

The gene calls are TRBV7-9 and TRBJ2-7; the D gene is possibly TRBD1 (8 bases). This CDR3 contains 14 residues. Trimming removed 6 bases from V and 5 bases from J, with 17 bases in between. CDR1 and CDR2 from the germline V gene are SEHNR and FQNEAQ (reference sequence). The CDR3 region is CASRPRTGRDEQYF. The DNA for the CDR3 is TGTGCCAGCAGGCCTCGGACAGGGAGGGACGAGCAGTACTTC.

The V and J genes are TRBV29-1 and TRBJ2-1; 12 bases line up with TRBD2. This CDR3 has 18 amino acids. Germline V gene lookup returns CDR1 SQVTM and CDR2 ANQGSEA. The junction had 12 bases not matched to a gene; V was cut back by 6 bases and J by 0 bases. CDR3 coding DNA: TGCAGCGTCGGGAGACTAGCGGGAGCCCTTAGCTCCTACAATGAGCAGTTCTTC. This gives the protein CSVGRLAGALSSYNEQFF.

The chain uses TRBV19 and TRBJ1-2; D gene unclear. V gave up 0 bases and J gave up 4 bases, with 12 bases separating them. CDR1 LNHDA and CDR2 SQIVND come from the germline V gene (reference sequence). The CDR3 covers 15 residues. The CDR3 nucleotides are TGTGCCAGTAGTATAGATGAGGGCCTCCGCTATGGCTACACCTTC. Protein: CASSIDEGLRYGYTF.